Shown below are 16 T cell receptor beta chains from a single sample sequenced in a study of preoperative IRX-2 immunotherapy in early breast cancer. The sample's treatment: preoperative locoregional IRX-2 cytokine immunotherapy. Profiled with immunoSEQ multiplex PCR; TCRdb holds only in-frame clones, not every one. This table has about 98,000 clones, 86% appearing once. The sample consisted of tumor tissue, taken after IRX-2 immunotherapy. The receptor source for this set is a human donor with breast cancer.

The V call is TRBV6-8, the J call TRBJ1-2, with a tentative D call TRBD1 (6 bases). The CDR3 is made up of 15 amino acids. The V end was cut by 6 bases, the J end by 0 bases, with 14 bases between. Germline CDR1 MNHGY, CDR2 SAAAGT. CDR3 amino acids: CASRRSQGTNYGYTF. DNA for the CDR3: TGTGCCAGCAGACGTTCCCAGGGGACTAACTATGGCTACACCTTC.

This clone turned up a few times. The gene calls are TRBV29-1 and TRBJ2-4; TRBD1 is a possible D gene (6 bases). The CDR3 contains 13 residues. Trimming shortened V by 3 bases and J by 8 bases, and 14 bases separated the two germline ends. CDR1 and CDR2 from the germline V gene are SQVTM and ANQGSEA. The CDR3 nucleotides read TGCAGCGTTGAGACAGTCGAGGGGGACATTCAGTACTTC. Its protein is CSVETVEGDIQYF.

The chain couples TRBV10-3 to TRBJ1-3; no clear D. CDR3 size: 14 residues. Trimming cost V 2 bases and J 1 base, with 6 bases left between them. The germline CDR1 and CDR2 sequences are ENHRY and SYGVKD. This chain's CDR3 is CAISELESGNTIYF. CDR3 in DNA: TGTGCCATCAGTGAGCTGGAGTCTGGAAACACCATATATTTT.

CDR3 sequence (DNA): TGCGCCAGCAGCGCGGGGGACATACACAATCAGCCCCAGCATTTT. Protein: CASSAGDIHNQPQHF. The chain joins TRBV5-1 to TRBJ1-5; possible D gene TRBD1, 6 bases. V was shortened by 4 bases and J by 3 bases, with 14 bases between the two germline ends. The CDR3 length is 15 residues. The V gene's germline CDR1 is SGHRS and CDR2 YFSETQ.

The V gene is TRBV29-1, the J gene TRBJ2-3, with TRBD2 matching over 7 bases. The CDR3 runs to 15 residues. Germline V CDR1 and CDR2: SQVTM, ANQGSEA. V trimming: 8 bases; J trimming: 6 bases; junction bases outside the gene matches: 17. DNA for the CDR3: TGCAGCATACGGGAGGAGGCTAGCGGACTTGATACGCAGTATTTT. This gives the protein CSIREEASGLDTQYF.

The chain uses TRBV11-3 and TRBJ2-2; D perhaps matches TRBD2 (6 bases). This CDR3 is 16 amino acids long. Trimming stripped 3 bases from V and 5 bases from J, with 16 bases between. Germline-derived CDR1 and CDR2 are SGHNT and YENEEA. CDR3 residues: CASSLVGRKRTGELFF. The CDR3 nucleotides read TGTGCCAGCAGCTTGGTGGGGAGGAAAAGGACCGGGGAGCTGTTTTTT.

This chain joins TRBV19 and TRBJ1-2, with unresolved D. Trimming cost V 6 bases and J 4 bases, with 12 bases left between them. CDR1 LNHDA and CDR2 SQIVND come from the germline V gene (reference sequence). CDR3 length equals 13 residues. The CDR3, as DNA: TGTGCCAGTAGGAGAGGTGAGCTCTATGGCTACACCTTC. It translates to CASRRGELYGYTF.

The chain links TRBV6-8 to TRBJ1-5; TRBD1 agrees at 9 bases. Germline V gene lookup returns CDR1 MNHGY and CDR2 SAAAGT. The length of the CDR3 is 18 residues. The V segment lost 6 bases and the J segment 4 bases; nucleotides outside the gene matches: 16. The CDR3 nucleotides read TGTGCCAGCAGCCGCTTTCTCCTCTCGGGACAGGGAAATCAGCCCCAGCATTTT. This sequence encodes CASSRFLLSGQGNQPQHF.

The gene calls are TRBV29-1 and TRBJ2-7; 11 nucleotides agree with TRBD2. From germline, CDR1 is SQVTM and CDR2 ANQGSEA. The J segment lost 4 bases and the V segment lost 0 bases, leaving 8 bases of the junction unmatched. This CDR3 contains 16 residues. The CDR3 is CSVEEGTSGSQYEQYF. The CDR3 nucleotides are TGCAGCGTTGAAGAGGGTACTAGCGGGAGTCAGTACGAGCAGTACTTC.

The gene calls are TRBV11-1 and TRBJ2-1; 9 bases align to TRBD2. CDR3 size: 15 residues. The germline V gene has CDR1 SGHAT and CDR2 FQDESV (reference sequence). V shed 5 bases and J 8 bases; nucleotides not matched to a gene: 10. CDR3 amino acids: CASSRKTSGSYEQFF. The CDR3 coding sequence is TGTGCCAGCAGCCGAAAAACTAGCGGGTCCTATGAGCAGTTCTTC.

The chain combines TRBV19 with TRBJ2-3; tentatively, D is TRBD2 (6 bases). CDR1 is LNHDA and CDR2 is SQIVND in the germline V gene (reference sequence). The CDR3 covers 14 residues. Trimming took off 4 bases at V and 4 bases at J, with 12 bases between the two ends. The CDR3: CASSTWGVPDTQYF. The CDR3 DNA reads TGTGCCAGTAGTACCTGGGGGGTGCCAGATACGCAGTATTTT.

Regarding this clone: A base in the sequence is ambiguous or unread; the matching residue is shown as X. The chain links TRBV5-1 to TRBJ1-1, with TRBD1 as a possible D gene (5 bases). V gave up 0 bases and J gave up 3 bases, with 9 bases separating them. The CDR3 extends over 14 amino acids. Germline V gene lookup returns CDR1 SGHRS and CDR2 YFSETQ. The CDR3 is CASSLVAGXTEAFF. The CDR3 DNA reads TGCGCCAGCAGCTTGGTGGCAGGGMACACTGAAGCTTTCTTT.

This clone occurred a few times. CDR3 sequence reads: CASSRDRNTEAFF. The CDR3 nucleotides read TGTGCCAGCAGCAGGGACCGGAACACTGAAGCTTTCTTT. The rearrangement uses TRBV6-8 and TRBJ1-1; a weak D match, TRBD1 (5 bases). This CDR3 region has 13 residues. V shed 6 bases and J shed 1 base, with 9 bases lying between them. CDR1 is MNHGY, CDR2 SAAAGT, per germline.

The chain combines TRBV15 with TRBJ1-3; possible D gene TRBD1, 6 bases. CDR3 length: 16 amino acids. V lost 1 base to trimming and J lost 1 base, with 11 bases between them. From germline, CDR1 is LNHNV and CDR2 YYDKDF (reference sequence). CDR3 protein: CATSRAGVYSGNTIYF. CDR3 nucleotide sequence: TGTGCCACCAGCAGAGCAGGGGTTTATTCTGGAAACACCATATATTTT. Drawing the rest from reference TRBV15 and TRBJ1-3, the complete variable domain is DAMVIQNPRYQVTQFGKPVTLSCSQTLNHNVMYWYQQKSSQAPKLLFHYYDKDFNNEADTPDNFQSRRPNTSFCFLDIRSPGLGDTAMYLCATSRAGVYSGNTIYFGEGSWLTVV.

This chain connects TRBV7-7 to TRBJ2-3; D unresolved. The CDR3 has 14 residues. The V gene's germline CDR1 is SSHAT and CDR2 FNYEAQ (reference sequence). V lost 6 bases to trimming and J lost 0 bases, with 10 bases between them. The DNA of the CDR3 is TGTGCCAGCAGACCAGTGAAGAGCACAGATACGCAGTATTTT. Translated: CASRPVKSTDTQYF.

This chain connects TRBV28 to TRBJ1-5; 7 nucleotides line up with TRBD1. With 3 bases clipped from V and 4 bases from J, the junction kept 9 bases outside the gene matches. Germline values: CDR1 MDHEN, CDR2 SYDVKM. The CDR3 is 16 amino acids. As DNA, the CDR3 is TGTGCCAGCAGTTTGAGCGGCAGGGGGGTAAATCAGCCCCAGCATTTT. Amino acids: CASSLSGRGVNQPQHF.